This entry is about one TCR beta chain. The data were obtained in a study of OX40 agonist ivuxolimab in advanced cancers. Across the whole study: One patient with hepatocellular carcinoma and two with cutaneous melanoma, three in all, had partial responses.

This table comes from immunoSEQ multiplex PCR, and its TCRdb copy is limited to in-frame clones, with some not included. This sample has around 100,000 clones, with around 89% found just once. The CDR3 totals 13 residues. The germline gives CDR1 SGHRS, CDR2 YFSETQ. Trimming took 3 bases from V and 1 from J, leaving 2 bases between them. This specimen was CD4+ or CD8+ T cells sorted from blood, taken in a trial of the OX40 agonist ivuxolimab. The sequence was obtained from an adult with an advanced solid tumor such as melanoma, head and neck, liver or kidney cancer. V usage is TRBV5-1 and J usage is TRBJ2-6; D uncertain. For the CDR3, the DNA is TGCGCCAGCAGCTATTCTGGGGCCAACGTCCTGACTTTC. Its translation: CASSYSGANVLTF. The full variable domain, completed using reference TRBV5-1 and TRBJ2-6, is KAGVTQTPRYLIKTRGQQVTLSCSPISGHRSVSWYQQTPGQGLQFLFEYFSETQRNKGNFPGRFSGRQFSNSRSEMNVSTLELGDSALYLCASSYSGANVLTFGAGSRLTVL.